The clone carrying this T cell receptor beta chain occurred once. This entry comes from a study of beta chain features in type 1 diabetes. Germline V gene sequence: CDR1 MNHEY, CDR2 SVGAGI. Trimming left V 8 bases short and J 4 bases short, with 15 bases between. The CDR3 has 14 residues. Expressed TCRB transcripts were sequenced after all isolated RNA was converted to cDNA. The method was immunoSEQ multiplex PCR; TCRdb's version includes in-frame clones alone and lacks a portion of them. The sample lists roughly 450,000 clones, over 11% seen once, with roughly 0.033% in the top ten. The V and J genes are TRBV6-5 and TRBJ1-5; D gene uncertain. The specimen sequenced was naive CD4+ T cells from blood. This TCR was sampled from a man aged 25 to 40 in good health. CDR3 coding DNA: TGTGCCAGCGGGAGGACCCTTTCAAATCAGCCCCAGCATTTT. Residues: CASGRTLSNQPQHF.